This T cell receptor beta chain was recovered during a study of blood T cell repertoires in COVID-19. Study summary: The samples span acute and convalescent COVID-19 from the United States, Italy and Spain. Sources were T cells, B-cell-depleted T cells, or PBMCs; the material itself was cDNA or gDNA.

Original handling: Reference gene primer amplification in the assay estimated nucleated cell counts. Libraries were prepared by immunoSEQ multiplex PCR; TCRdb keeps only in-frame clonotypes and omits some of them. The DNA gave D and trimming, while V, J and clone size come from that table. Of about 70,000 clones listed, roughly 80% were seen once; the top ten hold 8.5% to 10%. The germline gives CDR1 DFQATT, CDR2 SNEGSKA (reference sequence). With V trimmed by 3 bases and J by 4 bases, 4 bases remained unmatched. The CDR3 has 14 residues. This receptor was taken from a woman aged 80 or older with acute or convalescent COVID-19. The V call is TRBV20-1, the J call TRBJ2-1; TRBD2 aligns across 9 bases. The sequenced material came from peripheral blood. CDR3 residues: CSASRLAGYNEQFF. CDR3 coding DNA: TGCAGTGCTAGTAGGCTAGCGGGGTACAATGAGCAGTTCTTC.